The sequence of this T cell receptor (beta chain) was determined in a study of T cell responses to AZD1222 COVID-19 vaccine. The germline CDR1 and CDR2 sequences are SGHDT and YYEEEE. J was trimmed by 0 bases and V by 3 bases; bases with no gene match: 3. The CDR3 is 15 residues long. With respect to this clone: The antigen remains unidentified.

Study results and caveats: Seropositive at baseline were only a handful of AZD1222 recipients.

The assay was immunoSEQ multiplex PCR, and TCRdb's table has in-frame clones only and misses some. Altogether around 160,000 clones are present, around 92% being singletons, with the ten largest covering 1% to 1.5%. Some second doses came at about 4 weeks and others at about 12 weeks; these were pooled. The sample consisted of peripheral blood, taken 28 days after the second AZD1222 dose. This chain joins TRBV5-6 and TRBJ1-2; TRBD1 agrees at 9 bases. The source is an adult who received the AZD1222 COVID-19 vaccine. The CDR3: CASSWGQGPNYGYTF. CDR3 coding DNA: TGTGCCAGCAGCTGGGGACAGGGCCCTAACTATGGCTACACCTTC.